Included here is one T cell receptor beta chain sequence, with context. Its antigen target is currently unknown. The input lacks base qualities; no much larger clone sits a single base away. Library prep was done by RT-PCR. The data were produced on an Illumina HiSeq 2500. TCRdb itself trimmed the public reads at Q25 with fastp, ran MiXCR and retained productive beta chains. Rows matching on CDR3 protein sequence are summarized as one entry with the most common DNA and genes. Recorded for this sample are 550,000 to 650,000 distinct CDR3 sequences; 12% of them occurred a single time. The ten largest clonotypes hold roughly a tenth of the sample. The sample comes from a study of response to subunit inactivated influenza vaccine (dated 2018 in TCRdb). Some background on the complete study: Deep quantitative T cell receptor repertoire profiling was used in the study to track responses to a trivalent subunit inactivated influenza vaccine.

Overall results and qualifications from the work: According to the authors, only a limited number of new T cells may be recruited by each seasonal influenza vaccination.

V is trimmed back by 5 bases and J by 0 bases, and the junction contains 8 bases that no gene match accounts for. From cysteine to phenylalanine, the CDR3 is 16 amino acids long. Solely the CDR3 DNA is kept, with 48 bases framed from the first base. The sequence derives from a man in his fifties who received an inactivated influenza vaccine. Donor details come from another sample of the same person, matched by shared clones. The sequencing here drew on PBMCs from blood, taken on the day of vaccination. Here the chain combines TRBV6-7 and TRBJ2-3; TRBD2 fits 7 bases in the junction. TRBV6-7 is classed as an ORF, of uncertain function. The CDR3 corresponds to CASSGSGTKSTDTQYF. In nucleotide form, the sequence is TGTGCCAGCAGTGGATCCGGGACTAAGAGCACAGATACGCAGTATTTT.